A single sample is the source of the 29 T cell receptor beta chains below, sequenced in a study of shared clonotypes between healthy human individuals. This table comes from immunoSEQ multiplex PCR, and its TCRdb copy is limited to in-frame clones, with some not included. The sample shows about 980,000 clones, approximately 76% of them seen only once. Material: memory CD4+ T cells sorted from blood. Subset described: CD45RA-negative fraction. These receptors all stem from a man aged 18 to 29 in good health.

The J gene is TRBJ2-2, the V gene TRBV5-4, with TRBD2 identical over 11 bases. The V gene end was trimmed by 3 bases and the J gene end by 0 bases; junction bases not matched to a gene: 7. Germline CDR1 reads SGHNT; CDR2 reads YYREEE (reference sequence). The CDR3 has 18 amino acids. This chain's CDR3 is CASSSGTSGVANTGELFF. The CDR3 nucleotides read TGTGCCAGCAGCTCAGGGACTAGCGGAGTCGCGAACACCGGGGAGCTGTTTTTT.

This clone appeared a single time. The chain carries TRBV19 and TRBJ2-7; D gene unclear. The CDR3 is 14 residues long. Germline V CDR1 and CDR2: LNHDA, SQIVND (reference sequence). V was pared by 1 base and J by 6 bases, with 13 bases between. CDR3 DNA sequence: TGTGCCAGTAGTATAGTGGGGTTTGGACGCGAGCAGTACTTC. Translated: CASSIVGFGREQYF.

This clone was detected ten times or more. This rearrangement joins TRBV9 to TRBJ2-1, with D possibly matching TRBD1 (5 bases). CDR3 length: 15 amino acids. V lost 0 bases to trimming and J lost 9 bases, with 16 bases between them. Per the germline V gene, CDR1 is SGDLS and CDR2 is YYNGEE. CDR3: CASSVDGATVGEQFF. The CDR3 DNA is TGTGCCAGCAGCGTAGATGGGGCAACGGTAGGTGAGCAGTTCTTC. The entire variable domain, with the rest obtained from reference TRBV9 and TRBJ2-1, is as follows: DSGVTQTPKHLITATGQRVTLRCSPRSGDLSVYWYQQSLDQGLQFLIQYYNGEERAKGNILERFSAQQFPDLHSELNLSSLELGDSALYFCASSVDGATVGEQFFGPGTRLTVL.

As regards this clone: This likely reflects a read error, since a far larger clone is one base away. The identical CDR3 is also encoded by other nucleotide sequences in the sample. The chain employs TRBV2 and TRBJ2-3, with D hard to call. Deletions cut 6 bases from V and 2 bases from J, with 6 bases between. Germline CDR1 is SNHLY and CDR2 is FYNNEI. CDR3 length equals 12 residues. The CDR3 DNA sequence: TGTGCCAGCAGCGGAGACACAGATACGCAGTATTTT. Translating gives CASSGDTDTQYF.

The chain carries TRBV7-9 and TRBJ1-6; D gene unclear. The CDR3 is 15 amino acids. Per germline, CDR1 SEHNR and CDR2 FQNEAQ (reference sequence). V lost 4 bases and J lost 10, with 17 bases in between. CDR3 sequence reads: CASSSGRAGISPLHF. CDR3 bases: TGTGCCAGCAGCTCTGGAAGGGCCGGCATCTCACCCCTCCACTTT.

This clone has only a few counts. The chain has TRBV6-6 and TRBJ1-2, with 7 bases aligning to TRBD1. There are 13 residues in the CDR3. The germline gives CDR1 MNHNY, CDR2 SVGAGI (reference sequence). Trimming took 7 bases from V and 2 from J; bases not matched to a gene: 4. CDR3 sequence (DNA): TGTGCCAGCACCCCGACAGGGAACTATGGCTACACCTTC. This gives the protein CASTPTGNYGYTF.

The chain recombines TRBV6-1 with TRBJ1-1, with a weak D call TRBD1 (6 bases). Germline V CDR1 and CDR2: MNHNS, SASEGT. The CDR3 is made up of 15 amino acids. V lost 3 bases and J lost 3, with 14 bases in between. CDR3 in amino acids: CASSDPRGGDTEAFF. In DNA form, the CDR3 reads TGTGCCAGCAGTGATCCTAGGGGGGGGGACACTGAAGCTTTCTTT.

The chain recombines TRBV5-4 with TRBJ1-2; D may be TRBD1 (5 bases). The CDR3 has 14 amino acids. With 4 bases removed from V and 5 bases from J, the gap between germline ends came to 15 bases. The germline gives CDR1 SGHNT, CDR2 YYREEE (reference sequence). In DNA form, the CDR3 reads TGTGCCAGCAGCCGAACGGGGGAACGGTATGGCTACACCTTC. Translating gives CASSRTGERYGYTF.

This sequence joins TRBV14 and TRBJ2-5, with unresolved D. The CDR3 has 15 amino acids. Germline loops: CDR1 SGHDN, CDR2 FVKESK. V was clipped by 0 bases and J by 7 bases, with 15 bases between them. The CDR3 sequence: CASSQDPALSVTQYF. The DNA for the CDR3 is TGTGCCAGCAGCCAAGATCCTGCCCTGTCGGTGACCCAGTACTTC.

J is TRBJ1-6 and V is TRBV5-6, with D possibly matching TRBD1 (5 bases). This CDR3 region has 14 residues. Germline V gives CDR1 SGHDT, CDR2 YYEEEE. V was clipped by 6 bases and J by 10 bases, with 17 bases between them. The CDR3 loop reads CASTTDAGRSPLHF. The CDR3 nucleotides read TGTGCCAGCACCACAGACGCAGGGAGGTCACCCCTCCACTTT.

The rearrangement uses TRBV6-1 and TRBJ1-5, with D uncertain. Trimming pared 3 bases from V and 0 bases from J, leaving 6 bases between. The CDR3 loop spans 14 amino acids. Germline V CDR1 and CDR2: MNHNS, SASEGT. The CDR3 DNA reads TGTGCCAGCAGTGACGCCTATAGCAATCAGCCCCAGCATTTT. This codes for CASSDAYSNQPQHF.

The chain has TRBV4-1 and TRBJ2-3; D may match TRBD1 or TRBD2 (6 bases each). Germline V gene sequence: CDR1 MGHRA, CDR2 YSYEKL. The CDR3 sequence is 18 residues long. The V end lost 2 bases, the J end lost 1 base, and 19 bases lay between the germline ends. CDR3 sequence (DNA): TGCGCCAGCAGCCAATCTGGACAAGGAAGGGGGGGCACAGATACGCAGTATTTT. This sequence encodes CASSQSGQGRGGTDTQYF.

The J gene is TRBJ1-5, the V gene TRBV5-5; TRBD1 matches at 9 bases. The CDR3 totals 16 residues. CDR1 is SGHKS and CDR2 is YYEKEE in the germline V gene (reference sequence). Germline trimming cut 4 bases from V and 7 bases from J; bases unmatched to any gene: 12. The CDR3 bases are TGTGCCAGCAGCCCTGGCGGGACAGGGCGACGGCAGCCCCAGCATTTT. It codes for CASSPGGTGRRQPQHF.

To note about this clone: The sample holds other DNA sequences that translate to the same CDR3. The V and J genes are TRBV20-1 and TRBJ2-7; D is unclear. This CDR3 comprises 10 residues. Trimming shortened V by 1 base and J by 3 bases, and 1 base separated the two germline ends. The V gene's germline CDR1 is DFQATT and CDR2 SNEGSKA (reference sequence). This CDR3 reads CSARGYEQYF. DNA of the CDR3: TGCAGTGCTAGAGGCTACGAGCAGTACTTC.

This clone was counted a single time. V usage is TRBV28 and J usage is TRBJ1-5, with TRBD1 identical over 8 bases. Per the germline V gene, CDR1 is MDHEN and CDR2 is SYDVKM. With 6 bases clipped from V and 0 bases from J, the junction kept 7 bases outside the gene matches. The CDR3 has 16 amino acids. The CDR3 DNA reads TGTGCCAGCAGGCTAAACACAGGGGGTAGCAATCAGCCCCAGCATTTT. The encoded protein is CASRLNTGGSNQPQHF.

V gene TRBV2 combines with J gene TRBJ2-3; D not certain. Germline loops: CDR1 SNHLY, CDR2 FYNNEI. V dropped 3 bases and J dropped 1 base, with 11 bases sitting between them. CDR3 length equals 15 residues. CDR3 residues: CASSDFGARTDTQYF. The CDR3 DNA reads TGTGCCAGCAGTGATTTCGGAGCGCGCACAGATACGCAGTATTTT.

This chain links TRBV28 with TRBJ2-7; no firm D call. Germline loops: CDR1 MDHEN, CDR2 SYDVKM. The CDR3 runs 13 residues. Trimming shortened V by 3 bases and J by 3 bases, and 9 bases separated the two germline ends. CDR3 protein: CASSFVQVYEQYF. The CDR3 bases are TGTGCCAGCAGTTTTGTTCAGGTCTACGAGCAGTACTTC.

The rearrangement links TRBV4-3 to TRBJ2-2; 9 bases are shared with TRBD2. The germline CDR1 and CDR2 sequences are LGHNA and YSLEER. The trim removed 1 base at V and 9 bases at J, leaving 9 bases unmatched. CDR3 length: 16 residues. The CDR3 is CASSQASGGRARELFF. The CDR3, as DNA: TGCGCCAGCAGCCAAGCTAGCGGCGGGAGGGCCCGGGAGCTGTTTTTT.

The chain combines TRBV5-4 with TRBJ2-1; D unresolved. The CDR3 spans 17 residues. Germline lookup yields CDR1 SGHNT and CDR2 YYREEE (reference sequence). V was pared by 4 bases and J by 5 bases, with 22 bases between. The CDR3 spells CASSLPAGFLRDNEQFF. Written as DNA, the CDR3 is TGTGCCAGCAGCCTACCGGCCGGGTTCCTTCGGGACAATGAGCAGTTCTTC.

The CDR3 region has the DNA TGCAGCGTTGCGACTAGCGGGGGCAATAACTACGAGCAGTACTTC. It specifies CSVATSGGNNYEQYF. The chain combines TRBV29-1 with TRBJ2-7; 12 nucleotides agree with TRBD2. The V and J ends lost 4 bases and 3 bases, in that order; junction bases with no gene match: 7. CDR3 length: 15 residues. CDR1 is SQVTM and CDR2 is ANQGSEA in the germline V gene.

This chain connects TRBV7-8 to TRBJ1-5; D not certain. This CDR3 comprises 13 residues. V gave up 1 base and J gave up 8 bases, with 9 bases separating them. Germline lookup yields CDR1 SGHVS and CDR2 FQNEAQ. CDR3 sequence (DNA): TGTGCCAGCAGCTTAGAGCGTCTTAAGCCCCAGCATTTT. Its translation is CASSLERLKPQHF. Combining the CDR3 with reference TRBV7-8 and TRBJ1-5 gives the whole variable domain GAGVSQSPRYKVAKRGQDVALRCDPISGHVSLFWYQQALGQGPEFLTYFQNEAQLDKSGLPSDRFFAERPEGSVSTLKIQRTQQEDSAVYLCASSLERLKPQHFGDGTRLSIL.

The chain recombines TRBV5-1 with TRBJ2-3; TRBD2 is a possible D gene (6 bases). In germline, CDR1 is SGHRS, CDR2 YFSETQ. Trimming took 0 bases from V and 1 from J, leaving 9 bases between them. The CDR3 loop spans 15 amino acids. The CDR3 DNA reads TGCGCCAGCAGCTTGGTACCGGGGGGCACAGATACGCAGTATTTT. Translated: CASSLVPGGTDTQYF.

The gene calls are TRBV10-1 and TRBJ2-7, with a tentative D call TRBD1 (6 bases). The CDR3 has 15 amino acids. V lost 3 bases and J 6 bases, leaving 18 bases between the germline ends. From germline, CDR1 is WNHNN and CDR2 SYGVQD (reference sequence). CDR3 in amino acids: CASSEGGPYVGEQYF. In nucleotides, the CDR3 is TGCGCCAGCAGTGAAGGGGGACCTTACGTGGGCGAGCAGTACTTC.

V usage is TRBV28 and J usage is TRBJ1-5; D gene uncertain. With 2 bases removed from V and 9 bases from J, the gap between germline ends came to 11 bases. The germline V gene encodes CDR1 MDHEN and CDR2 SYDVKM. The CDR3 extends over 13 amino acids. The CDR3 region has the DNA TGTGCCAGCAGTTTAGGACGGTTATGGCCCCAGCATTTT. Translating it yields CASSLGRLWPQHF. The whole variable domain, remainder taken from reference TRBV28 and TRBJ1-5, is DVKVTQSSRYLVKRTGEKVFLECVQDMDHENMFWYRQDPGLGLRLIYFSYDVKMKEKGDIPEGYSVSREKKERFSLILESASTNQTSMYLCASSLGRLWPQHFGDGTRLSIL.

This rearrangement joins TRBV7-9 to TRBJ2-4; D might be TRBD1 (7 bases). This CDR3 has 14 amino acids. The V end lost 5 bases, the J end lost 4 bases, and 12 bases lay between the germline ends. Germline V gene lookup returns CDR1 SEHNR and CDR2 FQNEAQ (reference sequence). CDR3 amino acids: CASSKGAGKNIQYF. In nucleotides, the CDR3 is TGTGCCAGCAGCAAGGGGGCGGGGAAAAACATTCAGTACTTC.

This chain uses TRBV4-1 with TRBJ1-2, with a possible D match to TRBD1 (5 bases). The CDR3 runs to 15 residues. Germline V gives CDR1 MGHRA, CDR2 YSYEKL. V gave up 3 bases and J gave up 3 bases, with 14 bases separating them. The CDR3: CASSQGPLGDYGYTF. The CDR3 coding sequence is TGCGCCAGCAGCCAGGGCCCGTTAGGGGACTATGGCTACACCTTC.

In its sample, this clone was seen a few times. This chain connects TRBV4-1 to TRBJ2-3; 10 bases line up with TRBD1. Trimming cost V 4 bases and J 2 bases; bases outside gene matches: 6. The CDR3 runs 16 residues. Per the germline V gene, CDR1 is MGHRA and CDR2 is YSYEKL. The CDR3 DNA is TGCGCCAGCAGCCGCGTGGGACAGGGGAACACAGATACGCAGTATTTT. Its protein is CASSRVGQGNTDTQYF.

The chain links TRBV7-2 to TRBJ1-4; D uncertain. From germline, CDR1 is SGHTA and CDR2 FQGNSA. With 4 bases removed from V and 5 bases from J, the gap between germline ends came to 8 bases. The CDR3 consists of 13 residues. CDR3 sequence reads: CASSSGANEKLFF. The CDR3 DNA is TGTGCCAGCAGCTCCGGTGCGAATGAAAAACTGTTTTTT.

Note on this clone: This sample includes further DNA sequences coding for the same CDR3. This chain uses TRBV28 with TRBJ2-7; D call uncertain. Trimming removed 2 bases from V and 6 bases from J, with 5 bases in between. There are 11 residues in the CDR3. Germline values: CDR1 MDHEN, CDR2 SYDVKM. CDR3 sequence: CASSLGVEQYF. The CDR3 DNA sequence: TGTGCCAGCAGTTTAGGGGTCGAGCAGTACTTC.